A selection of T cell receptor beta chains follows, all from one sample in a study of blood T cells in healthy people across ages. In TCRdb, the 5' RACE reads were re-called with MiXCR into one record per CDR3 protein. The table records about 680,000 distinct CDR3 sequences, about 52% of them present only once. The specimen sequenced was blood. The receptors originated from an older woman in good health. Each CDR3 is given with its conserved first and last residue. D genes are given only for firm matches. Size is stated for part of the rows, as once, few or many counts, or as a class when the clone is expanded.

cdr3_nt cdr3_aa d_call j_call v_call cdr3_length clone_size
TGTGCCAGCGGACCCGGGACAGGGTTATTCCGGGAAGGATATGGCTGCACCTTC CASGPGTGLFREGYGCTF TRBD1 TRBJ1-2 TRBV5-6 18 .
TGTGCCAGCAGCTTAGTCGGACGGAGCACAGATACGCAGTATTTT CASSLVGRSTDTQYF . TRBJ2-3 TRBV7-2 15 .
TGCAGTGCTAGAAAGGCGGGTCGGGACACTGAAGCTTTCTTT CSARKAGRDTEAFF . TRBJ1-1 TRBV20-1 14 .
TGCGCCAGCAGCCTGACAGGGGATTTGGGCTACACCTTC CASSLTGDLGYTF TRBD1 TRBJ1-2 TRBV5-1 13 few
TGCAGTGTTGGGGAACACAGGGGGAACACCGGGGAGCTGTTTTTT CSVGEHRGNTGELFF TRBD1 TRBJ2-2 TRBV20-1 15 once
TGTGCCAGCAGCGCGGATGTCAGGGCCCACGAGCAGTACTTC CASSADVRAHEQYF . TRBJ2-7 TRBV7-9 14 .
TGTGCCAGCAGTTTACGCAGGGGGGGAGATACGCAGTATTTT CASSLRRGGDTQYF . TRBJ2-3 TRBV12-3/TRBV12-4 14 .
TGTGCCAGCACGGGGGCGGACACTGAAGCTTTCTTT CASTGADTEAFF . TRBJ1-1 TRBV2 12 .
TGTGCCAGCAGCCCTGGGACTAGCGGGAGTGGGGATACGCAGTATTTT CASSPGTSGSGDTQYF TRBD2 TRBJ2-3 TRBV3-1 16 .
TGTGCCAGCAGCGTTTATCAGGATGAGCAGTTCTTC CASSVYQDEQFF . TRBJ2-1 TRBV9 12 .
TGCAGCAGTGATCGGGGGACTAGCGGGCCCAATGAGCAGTTCTTC CSSDRGTSGPNEQFF TRBD2 TRBJ2-1 TRBV29-1 15 many
TGTGCCAGCAGCCTGGCAGGGGCCCTTGGGACCCAGTACTTC CASSLAGALGTQYF . TRBJ2-5 TRBV7-2 14 .
TGTGCCAGCAGCTTAAAAGTCGGGACAGTCTATGGCTACACCTTC CASSLKVGTVYGYTF TRBD1 TRBJ1-2 TRBV7-3 15 few
TGCGCCAGCAGCCCGGGACTAGGCGTGGTAAATGAGCAGTTCTTC CASSPGLGVVNEQFF TRBD2 TRBJ2-1 TRBV5-1 15 .
TGCAGTGCTAGGGAGGGTTTTTTAGGCTACACCTTC CSAREGFLGYTF . TRBJ1-2 TRBV20-1 12 .
TGCAGTGCTACCCGTGCCGGGACAGGGTTATCAGAGACCCAGTACTTC CSATRAGTGLSETQYF TRBD1 TRBJ2-5 TRBV20-1 16 .
TGTGCCAGCAGTTCCGGACAGATCACCGGGGAGCTGTTTTTT CASSSGQITGELFF . TRBJ2-2 TRBV28 14 .
TGTGCCAGCAGCCCTCCGGAGACGGGCTACACCTTC CASSPPETGYTF . TRBJ1-2 TRBV7-2 12 .
TGTGCCAGCAGCTTAGCCTCGAGTGCAGTCAGGGCAAACAATGAGCAGTTCTTC CASSLASSAVRANNEQFF . TRBJ2-1 TRBV7-2 18 .
TGTGCCAGCAGCTTGGGGCCCGCGGCGGGAGCCGTTTCCGAGCAGTACTTC CASSLGPAAGAVSEQYF TRBD2 TRBJ2-7 TRBV5-5 17 few
TGTGCCAGCGTGAGGGTCTGGGGCACAGATACGCAGTATTTT CASVRVWGTDTQYF . TRBJ2-3 TRBV7-2 14 .
TGCAGTCATGAGGGTAGGGATGAGCAGTTCTTC CSHEGRDEQFF . TRBJ2-1 TRBV29-1 11 .
TGTGCCAGCAGTGCCACAGTCGAGGAGACCCAGTACTTC CASSATVEETQYF . TRBJ2-5 TRBV2 13 few
TGTGCCAGCTCACCTTGGCAGGACAATGAGCAGTTCTTC CASSPWQDNEQFF . TRBJ2-1 TRBV18 13 .
TGTGCCTGCAGCTTAGCGGGCGGGAAACAGACCCAGTACTTC CACSLAGGKQTQYF TRBD2 TRBJ2-5 TRBV7-9 14 .
TGTACCAGCAGCTCCACAAGCGGGGCCGCCTACAATGAGCAGTTCTTC CTSSSTSGAAYNEQFF TRBD2 TRBJ2-1 TRBV7-3 16 .
TGTGCCAGCAGCCTACCTAGCGGCAATGAGCAGTTCTTC CASSLPSGNEQFF TRBD2 TRBJ2-1 TRBV7-8 13 few
TGTACCAGCAGCTTGGTAGCGGGACCGAACAATGAGCAGTTCTTC CTSSLVAGPNNEQFF TRBD2 TRBJ2-1 TRBV5-4 15 once
TGTGCCAGCAGCGTACAAGGGGAAGACATTCAGTACTTC CASSVQGEDIQYF . TRBJ2-4 TRBV9 13 few
TGTGCCAGCAGTTTAGGACAGGCAAATCAGCCCCAGCATTTT CASSLGQANQPQHF . TRBJ1-5 TRBV12-3/TRBV12-4 14 few
TGTGCCAGCAGTTTTCGCACCTACGAGCAGTACTTC CASSFRTYEQYF . TRBJ2-7 TRBV28 12 .
TGCAGCGTGGGTCAGGCCGGAGCTTTCTTT CSVGQAGAFF . TRBJ1-1 TRBV29-1 10 .
TGTGCCAGCAGTTCTTTCGGGCAGCGGACCTCCTACGAGCAGTACTTC CASSSFGQRTSYEQYF . TRBJ2-7 TRBV2 16 .
TGTGCTAGTGGTTTGCGGCAGGGAGGCACAGATACGCAGTATTTT CASGLRQGGTDTQYF . TRBJ2-3 TRBV12-5 15 few
TGTGCCAGCTCACCTTTGGACATGAACGAGCAGTACTTC CASSPLDMNEQYF . TRBJ2-7 TRBV18 13 .
TGTGCCACCTCCGGGACAGTCTCCTACGAGCAGTACTTC CATSGTVSYEQYF TRBD1 TRBJ2-7 TRBV28 13 few
TGTGCCAGCAGCTTTCAGTGGGGCCAAGAGACCCAGTACTTC CASSFQWGQETQYF . TRBJ2-5 TRBV7-2 14 .
TGTGCCAGCAGTCCCGGGACAGGGATGGATGTCATTCAGTACTTC CASSPGTGMDVIQYF TRBD1 TRBJ2-4 TRBV7-3 15 .
TGTGCCAGCAGTTTACGAGGGGCCCTAAACTATGGCTACACCTTC CASSLRGALNYGYTF . TRBJ1-2 TRBV28 15 few
TGTGCCAGCAGTGCGACTAGCGGGGACACAGATACGCAGCATTTT CASSATSGDTDTQHF . TRBJ1-5 TRBV2 15 .